The 18 T cell receptor beta chains given below trace back to one sample, sequenced in a study of cytomegalovirus exposure and HLA in healthy donors. This PCR relied on a set of 60 Vbeta primers and 13 Jbeta primers. The repertoire was sequenced with immunoSEQ multiplex PCR; TCRdb's copy has only in-frame clones and lacks some. The repertoire holds roughly 200,000 clones, with roughly three quarters as singletons. Sequenced sample: PBMCs. These receptors were collected from a male donor in good health and CMV-seronegative.

J is TRBJ1-3 and V is TRBV11-2; the D gene is possibly TRBD1 (5 bases). The V end lost 3 bases, the J end lost 1 base, and 7 bases lay between the germline ends. The CDR3 is 14 residues long. Germline CDR1 reads SGHAT; CDR2 reads FQNNGV. The CDR3 is CASSFQGSGNTIYF. CDR3 nucleotides: TGTGCCAGCAGCTTCCAGGGATCTGGAAACACCATATATTTT.

This chain uses TRBV6-6 with TRBJ1-5; D is unresolved. Germline assignment: CDR1 MNHNY and CDR2 SVGAGI (reference sequence). The CDR3 is 12 residues long. V lost 8 bases, J lost 9 bases, and 14 bases lay in between. This CDR3 reads CASGESRLPQHF. In nucleotides, the CDR3 is TGTGCCAGCGGGGAGAGTAGACTGCCCCAGCATTTT.

The chain couples TRBV7-2 to TRBJ1-5; 7 bases fit TRBD1. Trimming removed 1 base from V and 2 bases from J; junction bases left unmatched: 14. The germline gives CDR1 SGHTA, CDR2 FQGNSA. CDR3 length: 19 amino acids. The CDR3 is CASSLDGQVIVQGNQPQHF. CDR3 DNA sequence: TGTGCCAGCAGCTTAGACGGACAGGTTATCGTTCAGGGCAATCAGCCCCAGCATTTT.

This chain connects TRBV6-5 to TRBJ1-1, with 8 bases identical to TRBD1. The CDR3 contains 14 residues. V was pared by 6 bases and J by 2 bases, with 5 bases of the junction left unmatched. Germline V gene lookup returns CDR1 MNHEY and CDR2 SVGAGI. CDR3 amino acids: CASRNGQGNTEAFF. The DNA for the CDR3 is TGTGCCAGCAGGAATGGACAGGGAAACACTGAAGCTTTCTTT.

The rearrangement uses TRBV25-1 and TRBJ1-6, with TRBD1 identical over 8 bases. CDR1 is MGHDK and CDR2 is SYGVNS in the germline V gene. V trimming: 11 bases; J trimming: 9 bases; junction bases outside the gene matches: 9. The CDR3 covers 13 residues. DNA of the CDR3: TGTGCCTCAGCTCCAGGGACAGGTTCACCCCTCCACTTT. Its protein product is CASAPGTGSPLHF. The variable domain in full, completed from reference TRBV25-1 and TRBJ1-6, reads EADIYQTPRYLVIGTGKKITLECSQTMGHDKMYWYQQDPGMELHLIHYSYGVNSTEKGDLSSESTVSRIRTEHFPLTLESARPSHTSQYLCASAPGTGSPLHFGNGTRLTVT.

The rearrangement uses TRBV7-2 and TRBJ2-1, with D perhaps matching TRBD2 (6 bases). Looked up from germline, CDR1 is SGHTA and CDR2 is FQGNSA. V dropped 2 bases and J dropped 6 bases, with 14 bases sitting between them. The CDR3 is made up of 15 amino acids. The CDR3 nucleotides read TGTGCCAGCAGCTTATCCGGGAGAACAGGCAATGAGCAGTTCTTC. Protein: CASSLSGRTGNEQFF.

The gene calls are TRBV9 and TRBJ1-2; D not resolved. This CDR3 spans 17 amino acids. CDR1 is SGDLS, CDR2 YYNGEE, per germline. Trimming stripped 4 bases from V and 3 bases from J, with 22 bases between. This CDR3 reads CASSSPVGETLDYGYTF. CDR3 sequence (DNA): TGTGCCAGCAGCTCACCGGTAGGTGAGACTCTAGACTATGGCTACACCTTC.

The chain uses TRBV28 and TRBJ2-5; TRBD2 matches at 13 bases. The V gene end was trimmed by 5 bases and the J gene end by 9 bases; junction bases not matched to a gene: 9. Germline V CDR1 and CDR2: MDHEN, SYDVKM. CDR3 length: 15 residues. Here the CDR3 reads CASSRLAGGFEAQYF. CDR3 nucleotides: TGTGCCAGCAGTCGACTAGCGGGAGGTTTCGAGGCCCAGTACTTC. Full variable domain (rest looked up from reference TRBV28 and TRBJ2-5): DVKVTQSSRYLVKRTGEKVFLECVQDMDHENMFWYRQDPGLGLRLIYFSYDVKMKEKGDIPEGYSVSREKKERFSLILESASTNQTSMYLCASSRLAGGFEAQYFGPGTRLLVL.

The V gene is TRBV5-4, the J gene TRBJ2-3; D is possibly TRBD1 (6 bases). Trimming took 4 bases from V and 6 from J, leaving 9 bases between them. The V gene's germline CDR1 is SGHNT and CDR2 YYREEE (reference sequence). CDR3 length: 12 amino acids. This CDR3 is CASSTRGDTQYF. DNA of the CDR3: TGTGCCAGCAGCACAAGGGGGGATACGCAGTATTTT. The full variable domain, in which reference TRBV5-4 and TRBJ2-3 provide the parts outside the CDR3, is ETGVTQSPTHLIKTRGQQVTLRCSSQSGHNTVSWYQQALGQGPQFIFQYYREEENGRGNFPPRFSGLQFPNYSSELNVNALELDDSALYLCASSTRGDTQYFGPGTRLTVL.

This clone was counted only a few times. The genes are TRBV30 and TRBJ2-5; 11 bases fit TRBD1. Germline loops: CDR1 GTSNPN, CDR2 SVGIG (reference sequence). The CDR3 is 14 amino acids. V gave up 0 bases and J gave up 4 bases; unmatched junction bases: 1. Here the CDR3 reads CAWSVGQGAETQYF. The CDR3 nucleotides are TGTGCCTGGAGTGTAGGACAGGGGGCAGAGACCCAGTACTTC.

The rearrangement uses TRBV19 and TRBJ1-5, with D possibly matching TRBD1 (5 bases). This CDR3 contains 14 residues. Trimming took 7 bases from V and 3 from J, leaving 13 bases between them. Per germline, CDR1 LNHDA and CDR2 SQIVND (reference sequence). The CDR3 DNA reads as TGTGCCAGTACCCAGCGGGGGAACAATCAGCCCCAGCATTTT. Residues: CASTQRGNNQPQHF.

There are a few counts of this clone. CDR3 sequence reads: CASTPGQGLTQYF. CDR3 bases: TGTGCCAGCACCCCGGGACAGGGGCTGACCCAGTACTTC. V is TRBV6-1 and J is TRBJ2-5, with TRBD1 identical over 10 bases. The J segment lost 7 bases and the V segment lost 7 bases, leaving 6 bases of the junction unmatched. This CDR3 has 13 amino acids. The V gene's germline CDR1 is MNHNS and CDR2 SASEGT.

The chain carries TRBV5-6 and TRBJ1-1; possible D gene TRBD1, 6 bases. CDR1 and CDR2 from the germline V gene are SGHDT and YYEEEE. There are 16 residues in the CDR3. Trimming stripped 5 bases from V and 0 bases from J, with 17 bases between. This CDR3 is CASSFYRARMNTEAFF. The CDR3 DNA reads TGTGCCAGCAGTTTCTACAGGGCCCGCATGAACACTGAAGCTTTCTTT.

The chain joins TRBV4-1 to TRBJ1-2; 8 bases are a match to TRBD1. The CDR3 totals 16 residues. V gave up 3 bases and J gave up 5 bases; unmatched junction bases: 11. CDR1 and CDR2 (germline): MGHRA, YSYEKL. CDR3 protein: CASSHTFGQGWYGYTF. The DNA of the CDR3 is TGCGCCAGCAGCCATACCTTCGGACAGGGTTGGTATGGCTACACCTTC.

This chain uses TRBV29-1 with TRBJ2-3; 7 positions match TRBD2. Germline V gives CDR1 SQVTM, CDR2 ANQGSEA. V lost 8 bases to trimming and J lost 1 base; unmatched junction nucleotides: 12. The CDR3 contains 15 residues. The CDR3 sequence: CSHTRGTSGTDTQYF. CDR3 nucleotide sequence: TGCAGCCATACCCGTGGAACTAGCGGCACAGATACGCAGTATTTT.

V usage is TRBV6-6 and J usage is TRBJ1-5, with 11 bases lining up with TRBD1. This CDR3 has 16 amino acids. V gave up 2 bases and J gave up 4 bases; unmatched junction bases: 4. Germline CDR1 reads MNHNY; CDR2 reads SVGAGI (reference sequence). For the CDR3, the DNA is TGTGCCAGCAGTTACCGCGGACAGGGGGCGAATCAGCCCCAGCATTTT. Its translation: CASSYRGQGANQPQHF.

This clone was counted a few times. Other DNA variants within this sample encode the same CDR3. This chain links TRBV30 with TRBJ1-5; D is unclear. The germline CDR1 and CDR2 sequences are GTSNPN and SVGIG (reference sequence). This CDR3 has 13 amino acids. The ends were cut back, 0 bases at V and 4 bases at J, with 7 bases in the middle. CDR3 bases: TGTGCCTGGAGTGTACGAGGGAATCAGCCCCAGCATTTT. Translation gives CAWSVRGNQPQHF.

This clone appeared once. V and J are TRBV5-5 and TRBJ2-7, with D maybe TRBD1 (5 bases). The CDR3 contains 15 residues. Per the germline V gene, CDR1 is SGHKS and CDR2 is YYEKEE (reference sequence). V was shortened by 2 bases and J by 5 bases, with 17 bases between the two germline ends. Written as DNA, the CDR3 is TGTGCCAGCAGCTTCACATGGCTAGGGGTACACGAGCAGTACTTC. Translating it yields CASSFTWLGVHEQYF.